Presented here are 9 T cell receptor beta chains from one specimen sequenced in a study of cytomegalovirus exposure and HLA in healthy donors. Use of 60 Vbeta and 13 Jbeta primers characterized the PCR. Sequenced by immunoSEQ multiplex PCR; TCRdb stores in-frame clones only, minus some. The sample has roughly 100,000 clones; about 60% are singletons. Sequences were obtained from PBMCs. These receptors originate from a human donor in good health.

V and J are TRBV5-1 and TRBJ2-1; TRBD2 agrees at 11 bases. This CDR3 contains 15 residues. Germline CDR1 SGHRS, CDR2 YFSETQ. V dropped 1 base and J dropped 7; count of bases not matched to a gene: 4. The chain's CDR3 is CASSLTSGSPNEQFF. The CDR3 DNA reads TGCGCCAGCAGCTTGACTAGCGGGAGCCCAAATGAGCAGTTCTTC.

This clone was picked up one time. The genes are TRBV4-2 and TRBJ1-2, with D perhaps matching TRBD1 (5 bases). The CDR3 runs to 13 residues. Germline assignment: CDR1 LGHNA and CDR2 YNFKEQ. V lost 4 bases, J lost 6 bases, and 12 bases lay in between. The CDR3 region is CASSPGTPNGYTF. CDR3 in DNA: TGTGCCAGCAGCCCCGGGACTCCGAATGGCTACACCTTC.

J is TRBJ2-5 and V is TRBV5-8; D is unclear. Germline V CDR1 and CDR2: SGHTS, YDEGEE. Trimming took off 0 bases at V and 5 bases at J, with 5 bases between the two ends. The CDR3 totals 12 residues. CDR3 nucleotides: TGTGCCAGCAGCTTGGCCGAGGAGACCCAGTACTTC. Translation: CASSLAEETQYF.

The chain uses TRBV4-1 and TRBJ1-5; D remains unclear. Between the trimmed V and J ends, which lost 4 bases and 3 bases, there was a span of 10 bases. This CDR3 region has 14 residues. The germline V gene encodes CDR1 MGHRA and CDR2 YSYEKL. The CDR3 loop is CASSPMQDNQPQHF. The CDR3 nucleotides read TGCGCCAGCAGCCCGATGCAGGACAATCAGCCCCAGCATTTT.

As DNA, the CDR3 is TGCGCCAGCAGCCAACATTATCCGGGACAGGGTTTCCGTTGGAACACTGAAGCTTTCTTT. Translated, it gives CASSQHYPGQGFRWNTEAFF. The chain combines TRBV4-1 with TRBJ1-1, with 9 bases aligning to TRBD1. The CDR3 length is 20 residues. J lost 1 base, V lost 2 bases, and 17 bases had no gene match. CDR1 is MGHRA, CDR2 YSYEKL, per germline.

The chain uses TRBV7-8 and TRBJ2-2, with TRBD2 as a possible D gene (5 bases). Between the trimmed V and J ends, which lost 1 base and 6 bases, there was a span of 18 bases. Looked up from germline, CDR1 is SGHVS and CDR2 is FQNEAQ. This CDR3 has 17 residues. CDR3 sequence: CASSLGSSRSLAGELFF. The CDR3, as DNA: TGTGCCAGCAGCTTAGGGTCTAGCCGGAGTCTGGCCGGGGAGCTGTTTTTT.

The chain combines TRBV9 with TRBJ2-1, with 12 bases fitting TRBD2. The V gene's germline CDR1 is SGDLS and CDR2 YYNGEE. The CDR3 extends over 13 amino acids. Losses at the gene ends were 3 bases for V and 11 bases for J; bases not matched to a gene: 3. As DNA, the CDR3 is TGTGCCAGCAGCGCGACTAGCGGGAGCAAGCAGTTCTTC. Its protein product is CASSATSGSKQFF.

The chain combines TRBV19 with TRBJ1-2; possibly TRBD1 for D (5 bases). Trimming stripped 6 bases from V and 0 bases from J, with 17 bases between. The germline CDR1 and CDR2 sequences are LNHDA and SQIVND (reference sequence). The CDR3 sequence is 16 residues long. The CDR3 sequence is CASSHGGNRANYGYTF. DNA of the CDR3: TGTGCCAGTAGCCACGGGGGGAACAGAGCTAACTATGGCTACACCTTC.

The V gene is TRBV25-1, the J gene TRBJ1-2, with D perhaps matching TRBD1 (5 bases). The germline V and J ends were trimmed by 2 bases and 4 bases, with 11 bases remaining between them. The CDR3 has 14 residues. From germline, CDR1 is MGHDK and CDR2 SYGVNS. In nucleotides, the CDR3 is TGTGCCAGCAGTGAAGGACAAGGGCTCTATGGCTACACCTTC. It specifies CASSEGQGLYGYTF.